This TCR beta chain was sequenced in a study of vaccination effects on CD4 cells after COVID-19. The assay was immunoSEQ multiplex PCR, and TCRdb's table has in-frame clones only and misses some. This sample carries tens of thousands of clones, roughly 75% of them seen once, and the ten largest clones take about 4%. As for this clone: The antigen is undetermined.

Viral peptide pools were used in the ViraFEST assay to expand antigen-specific CD4+ T cells, and sequencing came afterward. Scientists isolated CD4+ T cells after an approximately ten-day culture period ended. The study found no prior SARS-CoV-2 infection in the vaccine recipients, who tested negative for nucleocapsid antibodies. With approximately 9.6 ug/ml peptides and roughly 9.4 IU/ml IL-2, over 1.5 million PBMC per well were cultured. Days 3 and 7 were when half the medium was replaced with IL-2 medium. Study-wide findings and caveats: In the late period after vaccination, infection- and vaccine-induced clones contracted markedly. Common cold coronavirus cross-reactivity was shown by only 1 of 255 vaccine-induced clones in healthy vaccinees.

This TCR came from a human donor who received a COVID-19 vaccine. The sample here was CD4+ T cells from PBMCs cultured with HCoV-OC43 spike peptides, taken before COVID-19 vaccination. Documented subset: HCoV-OC43 spike overlapping peptide pool stimulation.

CDR3 loop: CASSSVGAAETQYF. The CDR3 nucleotides are TGTGCCAGCAGCTCCGTCGGTGCGGCAGAGACCCAGTACTTC. V usage is TRBV11-2 and J usage is TRBJ2-5; D not certain. V was clipped by 4 bases and J by 4 bases, with 13 bases between them. CDR3 length: 14 amino acids. Looked up from germline, CDR1 is SGHAT and CDR2 is FQNNGV.